These T cell receptor beta chains were read from a single sample in a study of post-analysis software for immune sequencing data. TCRdb recomputed calls from the PCR reads with MiXCR, one row per CDR3 protein. The sample has about 260,000 distinct CDR3 sequences, 36% seen once; the top ten hold more than 4%. Sample: blood. These TCRs come from a girl under 18 with multiple sclerosis. Both conserved end residues are part of each CDR3. The D gene is left open where the match is weak. Clone size is shown for a subset of rows, as once, few, many or a class of expanded clone.

>NA|TRBJ2-3|TRBV20-1|many
CSASGGTDTQYF
TGCAGTGCTAGTGGGGGCACAGATACGCAGTATTTT
>TRBD2|TRBJ2-1|TRBV28|once
CASSPLAGVGEQFF
TGTGCCAGCAGTCCCCTAGCGGGAGTAGGAGAGCAGTTCTTC
>NA|TRBJ2-2|TRBV6-5|few
CASRTLANTGELFF
TGTGCCAGCAGGACACTCGCGAACACCGGGGAGCTGTTTTTT
>TRBD2|TRBJ2-7|TRBV6-2/TRBV6-3|NA
CASSYVVAGATSSYEQYF
TGTGCCAGCAGTTACGTGGTAGCGGGAGCGACTAGCTCCTACGAGCAGTACTTC
>NA|TRBJ2-1|TRBV7-9|NA
CASSSLNGPENEQFF
TGTGCCAGCAGCTCCCTTAACGGGCCTGAGAATGAGCAGTTCTTC
>TRBD2|TRBJ2-3|TRBV5-1|many
CASSLALAGGADTQYF
TGTGCCAGCAGTTTAGCTCTAGCGGGGGGGGCAGATACGCAGTATTTT
>NA|TRBJ1-5|TRBV29-1|many
CSTGGGSNQPQHF
TGCAGCACTGGGGGGGGCAGCAATCAGCCCCAGCATTTT
>TRBD1|TRBJ1-2|TRBV27|many
CASSLQTGAGYTF
TGTGCCAGCAGTTTGCAGACAGGGGCTGGCTACACCTTC
>TRBD2|TRBJ2-5|TRBV24-1|many
CATSDLSGTSDETQYF
TGTGCCACCAGTGATTTGTCCGGGACTAGCGATGAGACCCAGTACTTC
>NA|TRBJ1-2|TRBV20-1|NA
CSARDSPNYGYTF
TGCAGTGCTAGAGACAGTCCTAACTATGGCTACACCTTC
>NA|TRBJ1-3|TRBV4-1|few
CASSPVSSGNTIYF
TGCGCCAGCAGTCCAGTAAGCTCTGGAAACACCATATATTTT
>NA|TRBJ2-1|TRBV5-1|many
CASSNAQGRSYNEQFF
TGCGCCAGCAGCAACGCACAGGGGAGGTCCTACAATGAGCAGTTCTTC
>NA|TRBJ1-2|TRBV12-3/TRBV12-4|many
CASSTDGRGVYGYTF
TGTGCCAGCAGTACCGACGGACGCGGAGTCTATGGCTACACCTTC
>TRBD1|TRBJ2-1|TRBV12-3/TRBV12-4|many
CASSSQVQGAEQFF
TGTGCCAGCAGTTCGCAGGTACAGGGGGCTGAGCAGTTCTTC
>NA|TRBJ2-1|TRBV7-9|many
CASSSQWGADEQFF
TGTGCCAGCAGCTCGCAATGGGGGGCGGATGAGCAGTTCTTC
>NA|TRBJ1-1|TRBV29-1|few
CSVAKKMNTEAFF
TGCAGCGTTGCGAAGAAGATGAACACTGAAGCTTTCTTT
>NA|TRBJ2-5|TRBV27|few
CASSKPGQSITQYF
TGTGCCAGCAGTAAGCCCGGACAGTCCATAACCCAGTACTTC
>NA|TRBJ1-2|TRBV30|few
CAWGIYGYTF
TGTGCCTGGGGAATCTATGGCTACACCTTC
>NA|TRBJ1-3|TRBV9|NA
CASSVDGHHSGNTIYF
TGTGCCAGCAGCGTAGATGGTCACCACTCTGGAAACACCATATATTTT
>TRBD1|TRBJ1-2|TRBV4-1|many
CASSQGGDRGYGYTF
TGCGCCAGCAGCCAAGGTGGCGACAGGGGGTATGGCTACACCTTC
>NA|TRBJ2-2|TRBV7-3|NA
CASSLFSRSNTGELFF
TGTGCCAGCAGCTTATTCTCGCGGTCGAACACCGGGGAGCTGTTTTTT
>NA|TRBJ1-5|TRBV7-2|NA
CASRKAGAGQPQHF
TGTGCCAGCAGGAAAGCGGGGGCAGGGCAGCCCCAGCATTTT
>NA|TRBJ1-2|TRBV20-1|many
CSARDTTPYGYTF
TGCAGTGCTAGAGATACCACCCCCTATGGCTACACCTTC
>NA|TRBJ2-3|TRBV4-3|NA
CASSQDLRGGITDTQYF
TGCGCCAGCAGCCAAGATTTACGAGGTGGCATCACAGATACGCAGTATTTT
>TRBD1|TRBJ1-5|TRBV7-2|NA
CASSGDREGQPQHF
TGTGCCAGCAGCGGTGACAGGGAGGGTCAGCCCCAGCATTTT
>NA|TRBJ2-7|TRBV6-4|many
CASSDSAGSVTIGYEQYF
TGTGCCAGCAGTGACTCGGCAGGGTCGGTAACTATCGGCTACGAGCAGTACTTC
>NA|TRBJ2-6|TRBV15|many
CATSRDMASGANVLTF
TGTGCCACCAGCAGAGATATGGCTTCTGGGGCCAACGTCCTGACTTTC
>TRBD1|TRBJ2-1|TRBV29-1|many
CSVAGTVYNEQFF
TGCAGCGTTGCGGGGACAGTCTACAATGAGCAGTTCTTC
>TRBD2|TRBJ2-1|TRBV3-1|NA
CASSPSGLAGVEQFF
TGTGCCAGCAGCCCATCCGGACTAGCGGGAGTGGAGCAGTTCTTC
>NA|TRBJ1-6|TRBV27|NA
CASSFQSSYNSPLHF
TGTGCCAGCAGTTTCCAGAGCTCCTATAATTCACCCCTCCACTTT
>NA|TRBJ2-6|TRBV18|NA
CASSPGLRYSGANVLTF
TGTGCCAGCTCACCGGGGTTGCGCTACTCTGGGGCCAACGTCCTGACTTTC
>TRBD1|TRBJ2-7|TRBV7-8|many
CASSKRTGGDYEQYF
TGTGCCAGCAGCAAGCGGACAGGGGGGGACTACGAGCAGTACTTC
>NA|TRBJ1-1|TRBV28|few
CASSLWSRGMANTEAFF
TGTGCCAGCAGCCTATGGAGCAGGGGAATGGCGAACACTGAAGCTTTCTTT
>NA|TRBJ1-3|TRBV25-1|few
CASSEGGQGTGNTIYF
TGTGCCAGCAGTGAGGGTGGGCAGGGGACTGGAAACACCATATATTTT
>TRBD2|TRBJ2-5|TRBV4-1|many
CASSLRLAGGETQYF
TGCGCCAGCAGCCTTCGACTAGCGGGAGGAGAGACCCAGTACTTC
>NA|TRBJ2-1|TRBV10-3|NA
CAVSGPIEGGNTYNEQFF
TGTGCCGTCTCAGGTCCCATTGAAGGAGGGAATACCTACAATGAGCAGTTCTTC
>TRBD1|TRBJ1-4|TRBV5-1|many
CASSLQGGSEKLFF
TGCGCCAGCAGCTTGCAGGGGGGAAGTGAAAAACTGTTTTTT
>TRBD2|TRBJ2-7|TRBV7-2|NA
CASSLTSFGEQYF
TGTGCCAGCAGCTTGACTAGCTTCGGCGAGCAGTACTTC
>TRBD1|TRBJ1-1|TRBV5-1|few
CASSFTGEATEAFF
TGCGCCAGCAGCTTCACAGGGGAGGCCACTGAAGCTTTCTTT
>TRBD2|TRBJ2-1|TRBV7-2|NA
CASTQGGSFEQFF
TGTGCCAGCACCCAGGGAGGGTCCTTTGAGCAGTTCTTC
>NA|TRBJ1-1|TRBV7-3|NA
CASSLTSGGNEAFF
TGTGCCAGCAGCTTAACCTCGGGGGGAAATGAAGCTTTCTTT